This TCR beta chain derives from a study of shared clonotypes between healthy human individuals. CD45RO-negative cells were positively selected for CCR7, leaving out terminally differentiated effector memory CD45RA+ cells. Sequenced by immunoSEQ multiplex PCR; TCRdb stores in-frame clones only, minus some. This sample yields about 2 million clones, of which roughly 95% are seen a single time; roughly 1.2% belongs to the top ten. V lost 1 base and J 3 bases, leaving 12 bases between the germline ends. CDR1 and CDR2 (germline): MGHRA, YSYEKL. This CDR3 contains 15 residues. The specimen was naive CD8+ T cells sorted from blood. The sequence was obtained from a man aged 18 to 29 in good health. This chain joins TRBV4-1 and TRBJ1-2; unclear D gene. The CDR3 nucleotides are TGCGCCAGCAGCCAAGGAAGGGAGGGTGACTATGGCTACACCTTC. It codes for CASSQGREGDYGYTF.